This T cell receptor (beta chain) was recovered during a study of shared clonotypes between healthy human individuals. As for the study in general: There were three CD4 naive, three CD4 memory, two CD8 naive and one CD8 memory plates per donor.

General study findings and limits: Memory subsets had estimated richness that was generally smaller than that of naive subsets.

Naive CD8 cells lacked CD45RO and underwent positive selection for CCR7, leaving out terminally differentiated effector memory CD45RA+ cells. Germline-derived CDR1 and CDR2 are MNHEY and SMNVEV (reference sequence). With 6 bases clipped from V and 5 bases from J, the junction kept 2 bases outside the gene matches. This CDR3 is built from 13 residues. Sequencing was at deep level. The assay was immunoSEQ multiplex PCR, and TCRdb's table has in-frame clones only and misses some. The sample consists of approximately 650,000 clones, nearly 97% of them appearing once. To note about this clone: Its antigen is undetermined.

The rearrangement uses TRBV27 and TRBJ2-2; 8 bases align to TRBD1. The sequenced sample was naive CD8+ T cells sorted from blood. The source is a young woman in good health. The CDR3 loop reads CASSYRGTGELFF. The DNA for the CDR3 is TGTGCCAGCAGCTACAGGGGGACCGGGGAGCTGTTTTTT.